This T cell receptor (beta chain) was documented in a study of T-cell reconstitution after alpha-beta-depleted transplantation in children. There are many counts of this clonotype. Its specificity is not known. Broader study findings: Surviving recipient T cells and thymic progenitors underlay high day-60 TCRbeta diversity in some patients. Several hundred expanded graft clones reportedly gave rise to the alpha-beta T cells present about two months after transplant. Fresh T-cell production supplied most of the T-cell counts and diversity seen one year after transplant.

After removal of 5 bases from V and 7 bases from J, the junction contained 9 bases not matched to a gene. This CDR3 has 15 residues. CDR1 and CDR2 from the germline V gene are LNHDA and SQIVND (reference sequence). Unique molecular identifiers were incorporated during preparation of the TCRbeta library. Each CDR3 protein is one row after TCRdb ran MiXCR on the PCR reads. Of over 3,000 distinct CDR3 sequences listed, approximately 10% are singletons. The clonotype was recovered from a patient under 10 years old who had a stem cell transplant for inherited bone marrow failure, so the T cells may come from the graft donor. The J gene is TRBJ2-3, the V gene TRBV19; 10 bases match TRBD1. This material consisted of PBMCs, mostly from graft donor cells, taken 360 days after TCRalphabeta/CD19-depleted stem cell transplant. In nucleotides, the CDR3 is TGTGCCAGTAGTTCACTCCCGGGACAGGGGAATACGCAGTATTTT. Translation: CASSSLPGQGNTQYF.